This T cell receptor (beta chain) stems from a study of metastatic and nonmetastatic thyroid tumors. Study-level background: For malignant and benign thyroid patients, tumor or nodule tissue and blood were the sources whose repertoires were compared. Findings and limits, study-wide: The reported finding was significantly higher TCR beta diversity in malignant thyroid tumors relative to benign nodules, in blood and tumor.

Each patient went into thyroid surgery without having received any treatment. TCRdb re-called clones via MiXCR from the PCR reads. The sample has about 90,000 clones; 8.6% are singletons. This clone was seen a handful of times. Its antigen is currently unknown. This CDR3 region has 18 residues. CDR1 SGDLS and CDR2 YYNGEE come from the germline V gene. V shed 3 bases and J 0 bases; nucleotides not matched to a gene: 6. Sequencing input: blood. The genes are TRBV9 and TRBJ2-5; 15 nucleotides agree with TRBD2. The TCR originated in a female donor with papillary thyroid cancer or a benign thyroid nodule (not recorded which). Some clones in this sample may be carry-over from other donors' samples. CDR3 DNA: TGTGCCAGCAGCGCAGGGACTAGCGGGGGGTCGTACCAAGAGACCCAGTACTTC. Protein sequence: CASSAGTSGGSYQETQYF.